Presented here are 14 T cell receptor beta chains from one specimen sequenced in a study of metastatic and nonmetastatic thyroid tumors. All patients were treatment-naive before thyroid surgery. TCRdb reprocessed the PCR reads using MiXCR. This sample has 84,000 or so clones, with over 8.5% found just once. The sample consisted of blood. All receptors come from a female donor with papillary thyroid cancer or a benign thyroid nodule (not recorded which). Some clones in this sample may be carry-over from other donors' samples.

This clone was detected many times. V is TRBV6-5 and J is TRBJ1-6; TRBD1 matches at 7 bases. The CDR3 length is 13 residues. From germline, CDR1 is MNHEY and CDR2 SVGAGI. V gave up 2 bases and J gave up 8 bases; unmatched junction bases: 0. The CDR3 coding sequence is TGTGCCAGCAGTTACAGGGGGCATTCACCCCTCCACTTT. Amino acids: CASSYRGHSPLHF.

The sample holds many counts of this clone. The J gene is TRBJ1-5, the V gene TRBV7-8; a possible D gene is TRBD1 (6 bases). The germline V gene encodes CDR1 SGHVS and CDR2 FQNEAQ. Between the trimmed V and J ends, which lost 1 base and 7 bases, there was a span of 11 bases. There are 14 residues in the CDR3. The CDR3 here is CASSLGGPGQPQHF. The CDR3 bases are TGTGCCAGCAGCTTAGGGGGGCCGGGCCAGCCCCAGCATTTT.

This clone was observed at least ten times. The chain has TRBV30 and TRBJ2-7; 9 bases fit TRBD2. The germline gives CDR1 GTSNPN, CDR2 SVGIG (reference sequence). The CDR3 has 13 residues. Unmatched junction bases numbered 2, after V lost 3 bases and J lost 2 bases. In DNA, the CDR3 is TGTGCCTGGAGCGGCGGGGGGGCCTACGAGCAGTACTTC. Translating gives CAWSGGGAYEQYF.

This clone was detected only a few times. V usage is TRBV6-1 and J usage is TRBJ1-2; the match to TRBD1 covers 8 bases. The CDR3 totals 15 residues. Germline CDR1 MNHNS, CDR2 SASEGT. Trimming took 0 bases from V and 4 from J; bases not matched to a gene: 4. In DNA form, the CDR3 reads TGTGCCAGCAGTGAAGCGAGGACAGGGACCTATGGCTACACCTTC. Translating gives CASSEARTGTYGYTF.

This clone was seen many times. The CDR3 coding sequence is TGCAGTGTAACCGGGACAGCAAACTATGGCTACACCTTC. Translation: CSVTGTANYGYTF. The chain couples TRBV20-1 to TRBJ1-2; the match to TRBD1 covers 7 bases. The CDR3 is 13 residues long. V was pared by 7 bases and J by 2 bases, with 7 bases of the junction left unmatched. CDR1 DFQATT and CDR2 SNEGSKA come from the germline V gene (reference sequence).

This clone was observed many times. The conserved phenylalanine or tryptophan normally closing the CDR3 is absent here, so this likely arose from a read error. The chain joins TRBV12-3 or TRBV12-4 to TRBJ1-1; 10 nucleotides line up with TRBD1. CDR3 length equals 15 residues. Unmatched junction bases numbered 6, after V lost 7 bases and J lost 1 base. This chain's CDR3 is CASNRGQGRNTEAFS. In DNA form, the CDR3 reads TGTGCCAGCAACCGGGGACAGGGGAGGAACACTGAAGCTTTCTCT.

This clone was counted many times. The chain recombines TRBV5-1 with TRBJ2-1; no clear D. Per the germline V gene, CDR1 is SGHRS and CDR2 is YFSETQ. The CDR3 is 13 amino acids. The V and J ends lost 5 bases and 0 bases respectively, with 6 bases between them. CDR3 sequence: CASSLSSYNEQFF. The CDR3 DNA reads as TGCGCCAGCAGTCTGAGCTCCTACAATGAGCAGTTCTTC.

The sample holds many counts of this clone. Here the CDR3 DNA reads TGTGCCAGTAGTACGAAGGCCAGCAATCAGCCCCAGCATTTT. Residues: CASSTKASNQPQHF. The chain uses TRBV19 and TRBJ1-5; the D is unclear. The CDR3 is made up of 14 amino acids. The ends were cut back, 4 bases at V and 1 base at J, with 8 bases in the middle. Germline V gives CDR1 LNHDA, CDR2 SQIVND (reference sequence).

This clone was recorded at least ten times. This sequence joins TRBV6-1 and TRBJ1-3, with 7 positions matching TRBD1. The CDR3 spans 15 residues. V was clipped by 5 bases and J by 0 bases; unmatched bases: 4. CDR1 and CDR2 from the germline V gene are MNHNS and SASEGT. The CDR3 nucleotides are TGTGCCAGCAGTCCGACAGGGAACTCTGGAAACACCATATATTTT. It encodes CASSPTGNSGNTIYF.

The chain joins TRBV19 to TRBJ1-3; D unclear. CDR1 and CDR2 from the germline V gene are LNHDA and SQIVND (reference sequence). The V gene lost 5 bases and the J gene lost 3 bases, with 17 bases spanning the gap. The CDR3 is 16 amino acids. CDR3 sequence reads: CASSESPLGGGNTIYF. DNA for the CDR3: TGTGCCAGTAGTGAATCGCCCCTGGGAGGTGGAAACACCATATATTTT.

This clone was detected a few times. This rearrangement joins TRBV20-1 to TRBJ1-1; possibly TRBD1 for D (6 bases). The CDR3 has 15 amino acids. Trimming took 6 bases from V and 4 from J, leaving 21 bases between them. Germline CDR1 DFQATT, CDR2 SNEGSKA (reference sequence). The CDR3 DNA reads as TGCAGTGCCACGAACGCCGGGGGCAGGGGCACTGAAGCTTTCTTT. This codes for CSATNAGGRGTEAFF.

The sample holds a few counts of this clone. The chain carries TRBV24-1 and TRBJ2-4; tentative D call: TRBD2 (7 bases). V dropped 10 bases and J dropped 0 bases, with 12 bases sitting between them. This CDR3 is built from 14 residues. CDR1 is KGHDR and CDR2 is SFDVKD in the germline V gene. The CDR3 DNA sequence: TGTGCCACAGGGGAGGGGGGAGCCAAAAACATTCAGTACTTC. Protein: CATGEGGAKNIQYF.

This clone was recorded a few times. This could be a read error, since a much larger clone is one nucleotide away. The V gene is TRBV29-1, the J gene TRBJ1-5; TRBD1 matches 7 bases. Germline V gives CDR1 SQVTM, CDR2 ANQGSEA. CDR3 length: 12 amino acids. Trimming took 7 bases from V and 4 from J; bases not matched to a gene: 4. In DNA, the CDR3 is TGCAGCGCGGGACAGAGAAATCAGCCCCAGCATTTT. Its translation: CSAGQRNQPQHF.

This clone was detected only a few times. A much more abundant neighbour one base away suggests this may be a read error. This sequence joins TRBV12-3 or TRBV12-4 and TRBJ1-1; tentative D call: TRBD1 (5 bases). Trimming shortened V by 4 bases and J by 5 bases, and 14 bases separated the two germline ends. The CDR3 runs 14 residues. DNA of the CDR3: TGTGCCAGCAGTTCTCCGGGGGTCCGGACTGAAGCTTTCTTT. Its protein is CASSSPGVRTEAFF.